This TCR beta chain was identified during a study of cytomegalovirus exposure and HLA in healthy donors. Trimming cost V 8 bases and J 5 bases, with 16 bases left between them. CDR1 is SNHLY, CDR2 FYNNEI, per germline. CDR3 size: 14 residues. Profiled with immunoSEQ multiplex PCR; TCRdb holds only in-frame clones, not every one. The sample contains 250,000 to 350,000 clones, around nine tenths of which appear only once. The donors were in the approximately 110-subject validation cohort; that cohort was separate from the approximately 670-subject first cohort. The origin of this receptor is a woman in her late teens or twenties in good health and CMV-seronegative. Sequences were obtained from PBMCs. The chain combines TRBV2 with TRBJ2-1, with D possibly matching TRBD2 (7 bases). CDR3 sequence: CASGGAPGDNEQFF. CDR3 DNA: TGTGCCAGCGGGGGGGCCCCAGGGGACAATGAGCAGTTCTTC.